The next 10 T cell receptor beta chains were all read from a single sample in a study of T cell responses to AZD1222 COVID-19 vaccine (dated by TCRdb to about 2021). The sample's time point label, in plain terms: baseline before first vaccination. Receptor amplification or capture employed the immunoSEQ multiplex PCR assay. Sourced from immuneACCESS, this table was stored by TCRdb with only in-frame sequences that have V and J called. A share of the clones is absent; for the studies checked, an unresolved V gene accounts for under half, and the remainder has no known explanation. For this sample there are 150,000 to 200,000 clones; roughly 89% appear just once. 1.6% of the sample comes from the top ten. Here the sequenced sample was peripheral blood, taken on day 0 of AZD1222 vaccination. These receptors originate from an adult in good health.

V usage is TRBV5-6 and J usage is TRBJ1-2, with no clear D. There are 16 residues in the CDR3. Germline V lookup: CDR1 SGHDT, CDR2 YYEEEE. The V end lost 3 bases, the J end lost 0 bases, and 15 bases lay between the germline ends. The CDR3 DNA follows: TGTGCCAGCAGCTCCTTAGCGTCCCAAGCTAACTATGGCTACACCTTC. Encoded protein: CASSSLASQANYGYTF.

The chain couples TRBV19 to TRBJ2-7; D might be TRBD2 (5 bases). Trimming took off 3 bases at V and 3 bases at J, with 15 bases between the two ends. CDR3 size: 15 residues. Germline V gene sequence: CDR1 LNHDA, CDR2 SQIVND (reference sequence). The DNA of the CDR3 is TGTGCCAGTAGTATTTGGGCGGGTACTATCTACGAGCAGTACTTC. Translation gives CASSIWAGTIYEQYF.

The gene calls are TRBV29-1 and TRBJ2-3; TRBD2 matches 7 bases. CDR1 is SQVTM and CDR2 is ANQGSEA in the germline V gene. The CDR3 is 14 residues long. J was trimmed by 2 bases and V by 7 bases; bases with no gene match: 9. The CDR3 reads CSAHAGLLTDTQYF. CDR3 nucleotide sequence: TGCAGCGCGCATGCGGGACTACTCACAGATACGCAGTATTTT.

The chain is built from TRBV18 and TRBJ1-1; possible D gene TRBD1, 5 bases. This CDR3 contains 13 residues. CDR1 KGHSH and CDR2 LQKENI come from the germline V gene. Between the trimmed V and J ends, which lost 6 bases and 0 bases, there was a span of 8 bases. The CDR3 spells CASSEGMNTEAFF. The DNA of the CDR3 is TGTGCCAGCTCCGAGGGGATGAACACTGAAGCTTTCTTT.

V usage is TRBV28 and J usage is TRBJ1-1, with D possibly TRBD1 on 5 matching bases. This CDR3 is 14 amino acids long. V lost 2 bases and J lost 7, with 14 bases in between. Germline V gene sequence: CDR1 MDHEN, CDR2 SYDVKM. The CDR3: CASSLPPGMGEAFF. In DNA, the CDR3 is TGTGCCAGCAGTTTACCCCCAGGGATGGGTGAAGCTTTCTTT. Based on the CDR3 plus reference TRBV28 and TRBJ1-1, the full variable domain is DVKVTQSSRYLVKRTGEKVFLECVQDMDHENMFWYRQDPGLGLRLIYFSYDVKMKEKGDIPEGYSVSREKKERFSLILESASTNQTSMYLCASSLPPGMGEAFFGQGTRLTVV.

The chain has TRBV21-1 and TRBJ1-2; TRBD1 is taken as the D call from the table, unchecked against the DNA. TRBV21-1 is an annotated pseudogene. The CDR3 contains 13 residues. The CDR3, as DNA: TGTGCCAGCAGCAGGGGCACTTGCTATGGCTACACCTTC. Translation gives CASSRGTCYGYTF.

This chain uses TRBV24-1 with TRBJ1-1; no reliable D call. V was shortened by 5 bases and J by 4 bases, with 10 bases between the two germline ends. Germline CDR1 reads KGHDR; CDR2 reads SFDVKD. This CDR3 contains 13 residues. The CDR3: CATSAGLGTEAFF. CDR3 coding DNA: TGTGCCACCAGTGCCGGTCTGGGCACTGAAGCTTTCTTT.

The chain has TRBV18 and TRBJ1-5; 7 bases align to TRBD1. Germline lookup yields CDR1 KGHSH and CDR2 LQKENI. This CDR3 contains 14 residues. With V trimmed by 5 bases and J by 4 bases, 5 bases remained unmatched. CDR3 sequence (DNA): TGTGCCAGCTCATTTGACAGGGCAAATCAGCCCCAGCATTTT. Its translation: CASSFDRANQPQHF.

The chain is built from TRBV18 and TRBJ2-1; 11 positions match TRBD2. Trimming at V came to 6 bases and at J to 6 bases, leaving 4 bases not matched to a gene. CDR1 and CDR2 from the germline V gene are KGHSH and LQKENI. This CDR3 has 14 amino acids. The chain's CDR3 is CASSELAGANEQFF. The CDR3 DNA reads TGTGCCAGCTCTGAACTAGCGGGAGCCAATGAGCAGTTCTTC.

This clone was seen just once. This rearrangement joins TRBV7-9 to TRBJ1-1; D is perhaps TRBD1 (5 bases). Germline V gene sequence: CDR1 SEHNR, CDR2 FQNEAQ (reference sequence). V lost 2 bases, J lost 5 bases, and 12 bases lay in between. This CDR3 is 14 amino acids long. The CDR3, as DNA: TGTGCCAGCAGCTTAAGGGGAGGTGAAACTGAAGCTTTCTTT. Translating gives CASSLRGGETEAFF.